The clone carrying this T cell receptor beta chain was detected a few times. Antigen unknown. The V gene lost 7 bases and the J gene lost 1 base, with 10 bases spanning the gap. The CDR3 length is 13 residues. CDR1 and CDR2 (germline): MNHNS, SASEGT. This specimen belongs to a study of cytomegalovirus exposure and HLA in healthy donors. Regarding the study as a whole: V- and J-gene trimming in TCR beta was tied to a missense DCLRE1C variant by an analysis performed later.

13 Jbeta primers and 60 Vbeta primers were used for the PCR. The assay was immunoSEQ multiplex PCR, and TCRdb's table has in-frame clones only and misses some. Of roughly 120,000 clones listed, under 90% are singletons. The material sequenced was PBMCs. The clonotype was recovered from a middle-aged woman in good health and CMV-seronegative. J is TRBJ1-2 and V is TRBV6-1; perhaps TRBD1 as D (6 bases). CDR3 in amino acids: CASIGGLNYGYTF. The CDR3 DNA reads as TGTGCCAGCATTGGGGGCCTTAACTATGGCTACACCTTC.